This T cell receptor (beta chain) was found in a study of early T cells in non-severe SARS-CoV-2 infection. Background on the study: Sequencing of bulk RNA from unsorted whole blood was done, without chain pairing.

TCRdb re-called the 5' RACE reads through MiXCR, storing one row per CDR3 protein. Found here are under 50,000 distinct CDR3 sequences, about 5.6% of them singletons; the top ten hold just over 4.5%. V gave up 6 bases and J gave up 0 bases, with 7 bases separating them. There are 13 residues in the CDR3. The table lists this clonotype with many counts. The chain has TRBV12-3 or TRBV12-4 and TRBJ2-3; D may be TRBD1 (6 bases). The sample was whole blood. This TCR was recovered from an adult who was a healthcare worker with PCR-confirmed SARS-CoV-2 infection or an uninfected control (not recorded which). This chain's CDR3 is CASRDSSTDTQYF. In nucleotides, the CDR3 is TGTGCCAGCAGGGACAGTAGCACAGATACGCAGTATTTT.